Below are 18 T cell receptor beta chains sequenced from a single sample in a study of cytomegalovirus exposure and HLA in healthy donors. Use of 60 Vbeta and 13 Jbeta primers characterized the PCR. Only in-frame clones appear in the TCRdb table, and some are missing; sequencing was by immunoSEQ multiplex PCR. This table has under 200,000 clones, 77% appearing once. The sequencing input was PBMCs. These receptors came from a woman aged 25 to 39 in good health and CMV-seronegative.

This rearrangement joins TRBV7-9 to TRBJ1-2; D might be TRBD1 (5 bases). CDR1 and CDR2 (germline): SEHNR, FQNEAQ (reference sequence). V shed 2 bases and J shed 4 bases, with 8 bases lying between them. The CDR3 totals 13 residues. CDR3 residues: CASSLTGLYGYTF. The DNA for the CDR3 is TGTGCCAGCAGCTTAACAGGCCTCTATGGCTACACCTTC.

The J gene is TRBJ2-3, the V gene TRBV7-9; D perhaps matches TRBD2 (7 bases). The V and J ends lost 5 bases and 2 bases respectively, with 20 bases between them. This CDR3 has 17 residues. Per germline, CDR1 SEHNR and CDR2 FQNEAQ (reference sequence). CDR3 nucleotide sequence: TGTGCCAGCAGCCGGCGGTTAGGGGGGGGGAACACAGATACGCAGTATTTT. It codes for CASSRRLGGGNTDTQYF.

The chain has TRBV6-1 and TRBJ2-7; the D is unclear. The CDR3 runs 15 residues. Germline V lookup: CDR1 MNHNS, CDR2 SASEGT. V dropped 2 bases and J dropped 3 bases, with 14 bases sitting between them. The CDR3 sequence is CASSESVQVLYEQYF. The CDR3 DNA sequence: TGTGCCAGCAGTGAAAGTGTGCAGGTTCTCTACGAGCAGTACTTC.

This chain connects TRBV11-2 to TRBJ1-2; the D gene is possibly TRBD1 (6 bases). The germline V gene encodes CDR1 SGHAT and CDR2 FQNNGV. The CDR3 extends over 12 amino acids. V was pared by 4 bases and J by 7 bases, with 10 bases between. The CDR3 loop reads CASSSGVGGYTF. The CDR3 nucleotides read TGTGCCAGCAGCTCAGGGGTTGGTGGCTACACCTTC.

The chain uses TRBV6-5 and TRBJ2-7, with 7 bases that match TRBD1. With 3 bases clipped from V and 2 bases from J, the junction kept 10 bases outside the gene matches. The length of the CDR3 is 16 residues. Per germline, CDR1 MNHEY and CDR2 SVGAGI. CDR3 nucleotides: TGTGCCAGCAGTTATCTCACCGGGACAGCTACCTACGAGCAGTACTTC. This gives the protein CASSYLTGTATYEQYF.

V and J are TRBV5-1 and TRBJ2-6; tentative D call: TRBD1 (5 bases). The CDR3 consists of 15 residues. Trimming cost V 5 bases and J 2 bases, with 11 bases left between them. Looked up from germline, CDR1 is SGHRS and CDR2 is YFSETQ. The CDR3 DNA reads as TGCGCCAGCAGTCTTCTAGGGGCTGGGGCCAACGTCCTGACTTTC. Translated: CASSLLGAGANVLTF.

The chain recombines TRBV27 with TRBJ2-7; no reliable D call. The germline V and J ends were trimmed by 1 base and 5 bases, with 9 bases remaining between them. The CDR3 extends over 13 amino acids. CDR1 and CDR2 (germline): MNHEY, SMNVEV (reference sequence). CDR3 DNA: TGTGCCAGCAGTTTATTCGGCAGGAACGAGCAGTACTTC. It specifies CASSLFGRNEQYF.

This sequence joins TRBV4-2 and TRBJ2-7; 8 nucleotides align to TRBD2. Germline V gives CDR1 LGHNA, CDR2 YNFKEQ. The CDR3 contains 15 residues. The V gene end was trimmed by 1 base and the J gene end by 6 bases; junction bases not matched to a gene: 8. The CDR3 spells CASSQGGGGSFEQYF. The DNA of the CDR3 is TGTGCCAGCAGCCAAGGGGGCGGGGGGTCGTTCGAGCAGTACTTC.

There are a few counts of this clone. The genes are TRBV19 and TRBJ1-2; 12 nucleotides match TRBD1. This CDR3 is built from 15 residues. Losses at the gene ends were 6 bases for V and 3 bases for J; bases not matched to a gene: 5. CDR1 and CDR2 from the germline V gene are LNHDA and SQIVND (reference sequence). DNA of the CDR3: TGTGCCAGTAGCCCCGGGACAGGGGGCCACTATGGCTACACCTTC. Amino acids: CASSPGTGGHYGYTF.

This chain connects TRBV27 to TRBJ2-1, with D possibly TRBD1 on 5 matching bases. This CDR3 has 13 residues. Trimming left V 2 bases short and J 9 bases short, with 11 bases between. In germline, CDR1 is MNHEY, CDR2 SMNVEV (reference sequence). CDR3 in amino acids: CASSLPARVEQFF. The DNA of the CDR3 is TGTGCCAGCAGTTTACCGGCCAGGGTTGAGCAGTTCTTC.

The rearrangement joins TRBV19 to TRBJ2-7; 7 bases fit TRBD2. Trimming at V came to 6 bases and at J to 2 bases, leaving 13 bases not matched to a gene. In germline, CDR1 is LNHDA, CDR2 SQIVND (reference sequence). The CDR3 has 16 amino acids. The CDR3 is CASSRLGRGNPYEQYF. DNA for the CDR3: TGTGCCAGTAGCCGTCTGGGGCGGGGGAACCCCTACGAGCAGTACTTC.

V gene TRBV5-4 combines with J gene TRBJ1-2, with TRBD1 identical over 9 bases. CDR3 length: 14 amino acids. Germline V gives CDR1 SGHNT, CDR2 YYREEE (reference sequence). With 3 bases clipped from V and 8 bases from J, the junction kept 8 bases outside the gene matches. The CDR3 region is CASSSPGQGSGYTF. The CDR3 DNA sequence: TGTGCCAGCAGCTCGCCGGGACAGGGTTCGGGCTACACCTTC.

The chain uses TRBV6-5 and TRBJ2-5; D may be TRBD2 (6 bases). Trimming pared 0 bases from V and 7 bases from J, leaving 18 bases between. The CDR3 is made up of 16 amino acids. The germline CDR1 and CDR2 sequences are MNHEY and SVGAGI. CDR3 region: CASSYSSGSGLGTQYF. The CDR3 bases are TGTGCCAGCAGTTACTCAAGCGGTAGCGGCCTAGGGACCCAGTACTTC.

This sequence joins TRBV7-9 and TRBJ1-3, with TRBD1 matching 9 bases. The V segment lost 6 bases and the J segment 0 bases; nucleotides outside the gene matches: 6. The CDR3 has 16 amino acids. CDR1 and CDR2 (germline): SEHNR, FQNEAQ (reference sequence). The CDR3 DNA sequence: TGTGCCAGCAGTGGGACAGGGATCTTCTCTGGAAACACCATATATTTT. It translates to CASSGTGIFSGNTIYF. The variable domain in full, completed from reference TRBV7-9 and TRBJ1-3, reads DTGVSQNPRHKITKRGQNVTFRCDPISEHNRLYWYRQTLGQGPEFLTYFQNEAQLEKSRLLSDRFSAERPKGSFSTLEIQRTEQGDSAMYLCASSGTGIFSGNTIYFGEGSWLTVV.

The gene calls are TRBV5-1 and TRBJ1-5; 10 bases are shared with TRBD1. The J segment lost 3 bases and the V segment lost 4 bases, leaving 4 bases of the junction unmatched. The CDR3 consists of 15 residues. Germline values: CDR1 SGHRS, CDR2 YFSETQ. This CDR3 reads CASSPGQGFNQPQHF. CDR3 sequence (DNA): TGCGCCAGCAGCCCGGGACAGGGGTTCAATCAGCCCCAGCATTTT.

The chain has TRBV4-1 and TRBJ2-5; the D gene is possibly TRBD1 (5 bases). CDR1 is MGHRA and CDR2 is YSYEKL in the germline V gene. The CDR3 totals 15 residues. Trimming removed 4 bases at V and 1 base at J, with 13 bases between. The CDR3 loop reads CASSPRVGGQETQYF. The DNA of the CDR3 is TGCGCCAGCAGCCCCAGGGTGGGTGGCCAAGAGACCCAGTACTTC.

The chain recombines TRBV27 with TRBJ2-4; unclear D gene. This CDR3 is 17 amino acids long. V was pared by 0 bases and J by 0 bases, with 12 bases between. CDR1 MNHEY and CDR2 SMNVEV come from the germline V gene (reference sequence). CDR3 protein: CASSLSRGPIAKNIQYF. The CDR3 nucleotides read TGTGCCAGCAGTTTATCGAGAGGCCCAATAGCCAAAAACATTCAGTACTTC.

The J gene is TRBJ1-2, the V gene TRBV29-1, with D tentatively TRBD1 (6 bases). CDR3 size: 14 residues. V shed 5 bases and J shed 8 bases, with 21 bases lying between them. CDR1 and CDR2 (germline): SQVTM, ANQGSEA. The CDR3 DNA sequence: TGCAGCGTTAGCGGGGGGCCCGATACCGGGGGCTACACCTTC. Amino acids: CSVSGGPDTGGYTF.